These 9 T cell receptor beta chains were sequenced from one sample in a study of shared clonotypes between healthy human individuals. Measured with immunoSEQ multiplex PCR; TCRdb has only the in-frame clones, and not every one. The data show 2,500,000 or so clones, with 85% to 95% seen just once and approximately 0.41% held by the top ten. Sample: naive CD4+ T cells from PBMCs. Subset specified: CD45RA+ positively selected. Every receptor here comes from a man aged 18 to 30 in good health. Some clones in this sample may be carry-over from other donors' samples.

This clone is a singleton in its sample. Additional DNA sequences in this sample encode the identical CDR3. The V call is TRBV9, the J call TRBJ2-7; either TRBD1 or TRBD2 may fit D (5 bases each). The CDR3 totals 15 residues. Trimming took off 0 bases at V and 4 bases at J, with 14 bases between the two ends. CDR1 and CDR2 (germline): SGDLS, YYNGEE. The CDR3 DNA reads TGTGCCAGCAGCGTAGGTCCGGGGCAAACGTACGAGCAGTACTTC. This encodes CASSVGPGQTYEQYF.

V gene TRBV6-5 combines with J gene TRBJ2-7, with TRBD1 matching over 7 bases. Trimming removed 6 bases from V and 3 bases from J; junction bases left unmatched: 5. The CDR3 covers 13 residues. Germline V gene data show CDR1 as MNHEY and CDR2 as SVGAGI. The CDR3 DNA reads TGTGCCAGCAGCCCGCACAGGGGCTACGAGCAGTACTTC. As protein: CASSPHRGYEQYF.

Points on this clone: Other DNA variants within this sample encode the same CDR3. This chain uses TRBV5-1 with TRBJ1-1, with 8 bases fitting TRBD1. J gave up 1 base and V 0 bases, and 2 bases lay outside the gene matches. The CDR3 covers 15 residues. Germline-derived CDR1 and CDR2 are SGHRS and YFSETQ. The CDR3 DNA reads TGCGCCAGCAGCTTGGATGGACAGGGGAACACTGAAGCTTTCTTT. Translating it yields CASSLDGQGNTEAFF.

This chain uses TRBV15 with TRBJ1-3; D uncertain. Germline V gene lookup returns CDR1 LNHNV and CDR2 YYDKDF (reference sequence). V was pared by 4 bases and J by 3 bases, with 7 bases between. The CDR3 is made up of 13 amino acids. The CDR3 sequence: CATSTGLGNTIYF. The CDR3 nucleotides are TGTGCCACCAGCACCGGACTTGGAAACACCATATATTTT.

This chain's CDR3 is CASARSNPSSYEQYF. CDR3 DNA: TGCGCCAGCGCACGGTCCAACCCTAGCTCCTACGAGCAGTACTTC. V and J are TRBV5-1 and TRBJ2-7; D unclear. This CDR3 region has 15 residues. V was pared by 7 bases and J by 0 bases, with 17 bases between. Germline V CDR1 and CDR2: SGHRS, YFSETQ. The full variable domain, in which reference TRBV5-1 and TRBJ2-7 provide the parts outside the CDR3, is KAGVTQTPRYLIKTRGQQVTLSCSPISGHRSVSWYQQTPGQGLQFLFEYFSETQRNKGNFPGRFSGRQFSNSRSEMNVSTLELGDSALYLCASARSNPSSYEQYFGPGTRLTVT.

This sequence joins TRBV10-3 and TRBJ1-5; possibly TRBD1 for D (5 bases). Looked up from germline, CDR1 is ENHRY and CDR2 is SYGVKD. V dropped 5 bases and J dropped 1 base, with 9 bases sitting between them. This CDR3 has 14 residues. This chain's CDR3 is CAISSAGSNQPQHF. The DNA for the CDR3 is TGTGCCATCAGTTCGGCAGGGAGCAATCAGCCCCAGCATTTT.

The CDR3 here is CASSPGQGATTTEAFF. In DNA form, the CDR3 reads TGTGCCAGCTCACCGGGACAGGGGGCGACGACCACTGAAGCTTTCTTT. The chain links TRBV18 to TRBJ1-1, with 12 bases identical to TRBD1. Germline V CDR1 and CDR2: KGHSH, LQKENI. With V trimmed by 3 bases and J by 4 bases, 6 bases remained unmatched. The CDR3 covers 16 residues.

The chain uses TRBV7-2 and TRBJ1-1; D gene uncertain. This CDR3 is 13 amino acids long. The V end was cut by 1 base, the J end by 10 bases, with 13 bases between. The germline V gene encodes CDR1 SGHTA and CDR2 FQGNSA. For the CDR3, the DNA is TGTGCCAGCAGCTTAGAACCGCAGGCCGGAGCTTTCTTT. This codes for CASSLEPQAGAFF.

V and J are TRBV5-5 and TRBJ1-1; no definite D call. In germline, CDR1 is SGHKS, CDR2 YYEKEE (reference sequence). This CDR3 has 13 residues. V lost 4 bases and J 1 base, leaving 8 bases between the germline ends. The CDR3 nucleotides read TGTGCCAGCAGCCCACGGGGGAACACTGAAGCTTTCTTT. It translates to CASSPRGNTEAFF.